The 25 T cell receptor beta chains in this list originate from one sample, sequenced in a study of blood T cell repertoires in COVID-19. The assay was immunoSEQ multiplex PCR, and TCRdb's table has in-frame clones only and misses some. The table lists 280,000 or so clones, 85% to 90% of them singletons. The specimen sequenced was peripheral blood. Receptors originate from a human donor in a cohort sampled during active COVID-19.

This clone was detected a few times. V and J are TRBV18 and TRBJ2-1, with TRBD2 matching 10 bases. Looked up from germline, CDR1 is KGHSH and CDR2 is LQKENI. The CDR3 spans 15 residues. J gave up 5 bases and V 6 bases, and 7 bases lay outside the gene matches. The CDR3 spells CASSILAGEDNEQFF. The CDR3 region has the DNA TGTGCCAGCTCGATCCTAGCGGGAGAGGACAATGAGCAGTTCTTC.

The chain uses TRBV6-5 and TRBJ2-1, with D uncertain. The ends were cut back, 6 bases at V and 1 base at J, with 10 bases in the middle. This CDR3 is 14 amino acids long. Looked up from germline, CDR1 is MNHEY and CDR2 is SVGAGI. The CDR3 region is CASRASESYNEQFF. The CDR3 DNA reads as TGTGCCAGCAGAGCAAGCGAATCCTACAATGAGCAGTTCTTC.

The chain is built from TRBV5-8 and TRBJ2-7; the D gene is possibly TRBD1 (5 bases). The germline gives CDR1 SGHTS, CDR2 YDEGEE. The CDR3 has 20 amino acids. V was trimmed by 0 bases and J by 3 bases, leaving 28 bases between them. CDR3 amino acids: CASSLGTTDTTSSGYYEQYF. DNA of the CDR3: TGTGCCAGCAGCTTGGGTACGACAGATACTACGAGTTCTGGATACTACGAGCAGTACTTC.

The chain joins TRBV28 to TRBJ1-2; 12 bases are a match to TRBD1. After removal of 4 bases from V and 4 bases from J, the junction contained 13 bases not matched to a gene. The CDR3 has 18 amino acids. CDR1 is MDHEN and CDR2 is SYDVKM in the germline V gene. The CDR3 here is CASSSTPGQGAIVYGYTF. The CDR3 DNA sequence: TGTGCCAGCAGTTCGACACCGGGACAGGGGGCAATCGTCTATGGCTACACCTTC.

The chain links TRBV28 to TRBJ2-6, with D possibly matching TRBD2 (6 bases). Trimming stripped 3 bases from V and 0 bases from J, with 12 bases between. This CDR3 has 17 amino acids. Germline loops: CDR1 MDHEN, CDR2 SYDVKM. CDR3 sequence: CASSLKDYNSGANVLTF. The CDR3, as DNA: TGTGCCAGCAGTTTGAAGGACTACAACTCTGGGGCCAACGTCCTGACTTTC.

The rearrangement uses TRBV6-5 and TRBJ2-5; a weak D match, TRBD2 (6 bases). This CDR3 region has 13 residues. Germline values: CDR1 MNHEY, CDR2 SVGAGI. Trimming removed 4 bases at V and 3 bases at J, with 9 bases between. This CDR3 is CASSFTGEETQYF. DNA of the CDR3: TGTGCCAGCAGTTTCACGGGAGAAGAGACCCAGTACTTC.

This clone was counted only a few times. The rearrangement uses TRBV6-5 and TRBJ2-5; no clear D. V lost 0 bases and J lost 5, with 7 bases in between. This CDR3 is 13 amino acids long. Germline V gene data show CDR1 as MNHEY and CDR2 as SVGAGI. The CDR3 sequence is CASSYSPSETQYF. DNA for the CDR3: TGTGCCAGCAGTTACTCCCCCTCCGAGACCCAGTACTTC.

The gene calls are TRBV5-1 and TRBJ2-1; TRBD2 agrees at 8 bases. This CDR3 region has 14 residues. Looked up from germline, CDR1 is SGHRS and CDR2 is YFSETQ. V gave up 6 bases and J gave up 10 bases; unmatched junction bases: 12. CDR3 region: CASTLSGGAREQFF. The CDR3 region has the DNA TGCGCCAGCACCCTCTCCGGGGGGGCTCGGGAGCAGTTCTTC.

The chain uses TRBV9 and TRBJ2-3; tentative D call: TRBD2 (5 bases). The germline V and J ends were trimmed by 4 bases and 0 bases, with 9 bases remaining between them. This CDR3 region has 14 residues. Germline lookup yields CDR1 SGDLS and CDR2 YYNGEE. CDR3 bases: TGTGCCAGCAGCCCCCCGGGGAGCACAGATACGCAGTATTTT. Translated: CASSPPGSTDTQYF.

This clone has a handful of counts. The chain joins TRBV5-5 to TRBJ2-1; 7 nucleotides match TRBD1. CDR1 and CDR2 from the germline V gene are SGHKS and YYEKEE (reference sequence). V was clipped by 6 bases and J by 0 bases; unmatched bases: 6. The CDR3 spans 15 residues. The CDR3 loop reads CASTVRDSSYNEQFF. The CDR3 coding sequence is TGTGCCAGCACCGTTCGGGACAGCTCCTACAATGAGCAGTTCTTC.

V and J are TRBV7-3 and TRBJ1-2; 8 nucleotides align to TRBD1. The CDR3 runs 13 residues. The trim removed 5 bases at V and 8 bases at J, leaving 7 bases unmatched. The germline CDR1 and CDR2 sequences are SGHTA and FQGTGA. The CDR3 reads CASSLGTGGGYTF. CDR3 nucleotide sequence: TGTGCCAGCAGCCTAGGGACAGGAGGAGGCTACACCTTC.

This chain uses TRBV10-1 with TRBJ1-5; TRBD1 agrees at 9 bases. The germline V gene encodes CDR1 WNHNN and CDR2 SYGVQD (reference sequence). With V trimmed by 11 bases and J by 2 bases, 4 bases remained unmatched. This CDR3 is built from 13 residues. In DNA, the CDR3 is TGCGCCGGGGACAGGGCAGGCAATCAGCCCCAGCATTTT. Translation: CAGDRAGNQPQHF.

DNA for the CDR3: TGTGCCACCCGAGGAGGTAATAGCAATCAGCCCCAGCATTTT. It specifies CATRGGNSNQPQHF. The V call is TRBV19, the J call TRBJ1-5; D is unclear. V was shortened by 10 bases and J by 0 bases, with 13 bases between the two germline ends. The CDR3 extends over 14 amino acids. The germline gives CDR1 LNHDA, CDR2 SQIVND (reference sequence).

V and J are TRBV7-6 and TRBJ1-1; D not resolved. CDR1 is SGHVS, CDR2 FNYEAQ, per germline. The CDR3 has 13 amino acids. V was clipped by 5 bases and J by 0 bases, with 7 bases between them. CDR3 bases: TGTGCCAGCAGCCAAAACATGAACACTGAAGCTTTCTTT. It specifies CASSQNMNTEAFF.

This chain connects TRBV28 to TRBJ2-1, with TRBD1 identical over 8 bases. V gave up 4 bases and J gave up 5 bases; unmatched junction bases: 13. Looked up from germline, CDR1 is MDHEN and CDR2 is SYDVKM. The CDR3 consists of 17 residues. CDR3 region: CASSSVTRTGRHNEQFF. CDR3 DNA sequence: TGTGCCAGCAGTTCTGTAACGAGGACAGGGCGCCACAATGAGCAGTTCTTC.

This chain uses TRBV4-2 with TRBJ1-1; a weak D match, TRBD1 (6 bases). The length of the CDR3 is 14 residues. V was shortened by 0 bases and J by 5 bases, with 10 bases between the two germline ends. Germline V gene data show CDR1 as LGHNA and CDR2 as YNFKEQ. The CDR3 is CASSQEPTGTEAFF. CDR3 DNA: TGTGCCAGCAGCCAAGAACCAACAGGGACTGAAGCTTTCTTT.

The rearrangement uses TRBV2 and TRBJ1-4; D not resolved. The CDR3 consists of 14 residues. Deletions cut 5 bases from V and 5 bases from J, with 12 bases between. Germline lookup yields CDR1 SNHLY and CDR2 FYNNEI. CDR3 amino acids: CASSIVRLNEKLFF. In DNA, the CDR3 is TGTGCCAGCAGTATCGTCAGACTAAATGAAAAACTGTTTTTT.

The genes are TRBV28 and TRBJ2-3, with D possibly being TRBD2 (5 bases). Germline V gene data show CDR1 as MDHEN and CDR2 as SYDVKM. The CDR3 has 14 residues. Trimming removed 5 bases at V and 2 bases at J, with 11 bases between. CDR3: CASSILGDTDTQYF. CDR3 bases: TGTGCCAGCAGTATACTAGGAGACACAGATACGCAGTATTTT.

The V and J genes are TRBV5-8 and TRBJ1-1; D might be TRBD1 (6 bases). V was shortened by 4 bases and J by 4 bases, with 14 bases between the two germline ends. CDR1 and CDR2 (germline): SGHTS, YDEGEE. The CDR3 length is 14 residues. The CDR3 DNA follows: TGTGCCAGCAGCCTGTTACAGGGTGCCACTGAAGCTTTCTTT. Protein sequence: CASSLLQGATEAFF.

This sequence joins TRBV30 and TRBJ2-3; TRBD1 aligns across 7 bases. The trim removed 3 bases at V and 4 bases at J, leaving 4 bases unmatched. Germline V lookup: CDR1 GTSNPN, CDR2 SVGIG (reference sequence). This CDR3 has 13 amino acids. This CDR3 is CAWRMQGADTQYF. In DNA form, the CDR3 reads TGTGCCTGGAGAATGCAGGGGGCAGATACGCAGTATTTT.

The J gene is TRBJ1-1, the V gene TRBV7-8; D ambiguous. CDR1 and CDR2 from the germline V gene are SGHVS and FQNEAQ. CDR3 size: 14 residues. The ends were cut back, 1 base at V and 1 base at J, with 7 bases in the middle. CDR3 region: CASSLGAGNTEAFF. The CDR3 bases are TGTGCCAGCAGCTTAGGTGCGGGGAACACTGAAGCTTTCTTT.

The chain is built from TRBV14 and TRBJ2-2; 7 bases are shared with TRBD2. V was pared by 0 bases and J by 6 bases, with 4 bases of the junction left unmatched. CDR1 is SGHDN, CDR2 FVKESK, per germline. The CDR3 totals 15 residues. CDR3 region: CASSQDRLASGELFF. The CDR3 DNA reads as TGTGCCAGCAGCCAAGATCGACTAGCCTCCGGGGAGCTGTTTTTT.

This clone was detected only a few times. J is TRBJ2-2 and V is TRBV2; TRBD1 might be the D (7 bases). Germline loops: CDR1 SNHLY, CDR2 FYNNEI. The ends were cut back, 8 bases at V and 4 bases at J, with 14 bases in the middle. This CDR3 contains 14 residues. CDR3 in amino acids: CASRRGQSTGELFF. The CDR3 DNA reads TGTGCCAGCCGGCGGGGACAGTCCACCGGGGAGCTGTTTTTT.

CDR3 in DNA: TGTGCCAGCAGCCAAGATCCGGGACAGGGAGGCTATGGCTACACCTTC. Its protein is CASSQDPGQGGYGYTF. The rearrangement links TRBV4-2 to TRBJ1-2; 9 bases are a match to TRBD1. V trimming: 0 bases; J trimming: 4 bases; junction bases outside the gene matches: 6. This CDR3 spans 16 amino acids. Germline values: CDR1 LGHNA, CDR2 YNFKEQ.

This clone has a single count. The chain carries TRBV7-7 and TRBJ2-2, with 11 positions matching TRBD2. Germline V CDR1 and CDR2: SSHAT, FNYEAQ (reference sequence). The CDR3 spans 16 residues. V lost 6 bases to trimming and J lost 3 bases; unmatched junction nucleotides: 6. CDR3 in amino acids: CASSLLAGEDTGELFF. Written as DNA, the CDR3 is TGTGCCAGCAGTTTACTAGCGGGAGAAGACACCGGGGAGCTGTTTTTT.